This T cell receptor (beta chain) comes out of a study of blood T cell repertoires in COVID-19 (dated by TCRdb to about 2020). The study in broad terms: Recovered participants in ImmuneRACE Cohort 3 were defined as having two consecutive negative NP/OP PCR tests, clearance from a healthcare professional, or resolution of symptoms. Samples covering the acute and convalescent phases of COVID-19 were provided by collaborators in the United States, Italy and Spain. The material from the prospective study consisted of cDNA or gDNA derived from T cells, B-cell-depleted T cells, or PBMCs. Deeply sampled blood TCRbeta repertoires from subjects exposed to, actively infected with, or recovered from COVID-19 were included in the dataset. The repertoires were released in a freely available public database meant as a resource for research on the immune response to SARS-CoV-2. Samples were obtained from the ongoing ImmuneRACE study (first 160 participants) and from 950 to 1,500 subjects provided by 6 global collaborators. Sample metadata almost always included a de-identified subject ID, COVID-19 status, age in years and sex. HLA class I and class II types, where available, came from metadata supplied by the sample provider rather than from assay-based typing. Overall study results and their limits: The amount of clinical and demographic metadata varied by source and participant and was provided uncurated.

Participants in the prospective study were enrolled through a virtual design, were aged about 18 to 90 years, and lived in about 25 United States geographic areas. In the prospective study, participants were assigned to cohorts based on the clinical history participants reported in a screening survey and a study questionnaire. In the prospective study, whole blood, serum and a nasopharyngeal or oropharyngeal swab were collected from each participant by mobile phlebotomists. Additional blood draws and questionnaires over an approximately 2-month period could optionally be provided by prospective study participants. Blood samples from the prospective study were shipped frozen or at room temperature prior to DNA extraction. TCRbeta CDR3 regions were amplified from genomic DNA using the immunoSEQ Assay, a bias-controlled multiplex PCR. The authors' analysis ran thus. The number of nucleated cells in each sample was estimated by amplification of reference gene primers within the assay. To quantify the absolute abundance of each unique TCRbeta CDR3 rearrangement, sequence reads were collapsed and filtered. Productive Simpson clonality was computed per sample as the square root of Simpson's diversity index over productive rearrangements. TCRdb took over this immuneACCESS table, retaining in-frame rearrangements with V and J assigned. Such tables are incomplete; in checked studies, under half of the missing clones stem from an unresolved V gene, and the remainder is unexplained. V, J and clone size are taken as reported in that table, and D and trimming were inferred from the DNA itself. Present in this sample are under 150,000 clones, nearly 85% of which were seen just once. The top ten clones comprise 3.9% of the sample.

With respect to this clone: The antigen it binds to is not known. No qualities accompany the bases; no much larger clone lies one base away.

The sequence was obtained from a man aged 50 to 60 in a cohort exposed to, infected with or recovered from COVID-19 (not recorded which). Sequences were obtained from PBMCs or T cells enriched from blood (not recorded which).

The nucleotide sequence reads as follows: TGTGCCAGCAGCGTCGGGGGACAGCCCACTGAAGCTTTCTTT. Translated, this gives CASSVGGQPTEAFF. The chain was built from TRBV9 and TRBJ1-1; TRBD1 fits 7 bases in the junction. The CDR3, cysteine through phenylalanine, is 14 amino acids long. The only DNA kept is the CDR3, 42 bases in frame from the first base. Germline trimming amounts to 2 bases on V and 4 bases on J, with 5 as the count of junction bases outside the gene matches. The germline V gene encodes CDR1 SGDLS and CDR2 YYNGEE.